The 19 T cell receptor beta chains in this list originate from one sample, sequenced in a study of blood T cell repertoires in COVID-19. Measured with immunoSEQ multiplex PCR; TCRdb has only the in-frame clones, and not every one. The sample has 30,000 to 35,000 clones, roughly 86% seen once. The sequencing input was peripheral blood. The receptors derive from a man older than 75 with active or convalescent COVID-19.

The chain has TRBV7-2 and TRBJ2-1, with a tentative D call TRBD1 (5 bases). Germline CDR1 and CDR2: SGHTA and FQGNSA. V lost 1 base, J lost 5 bases, and 12 bases lay in between. This CDR3 is built from 15 residues. CDR3 amino acids: CASSLGWGTNNEQFF. CDR3 DNA: TGTGCCAGCAGCTTAGGGTGGGGCACCAACAATGAGCAGTTCTTC.

This clone was detected only a few times. The chain employs TRBV19 and TRBJ2-7; possibly TRBD2 for D (5 bases). The CDR3 sequence is 13 residues long. V was clipped by 1 base and J by 1 base, with 5 bases between them. CDR1 is LNHDA, CDR2 SQIVND, per germline (reference sequence). Here the CDR3 reads CASSIGESYEQYF. CDR3 coding DNA: TGTGCCAGTAGTATAGGGGAGTCCTACGAGCAGTACTTC.

The chain combines TRBV15 with TRBJ2-1, with TRBD1 identical over 8 bases. This CDR3 has 17 residues. Germline lookup yields CDR1 LNHNV and CDR2 YYDKDF (reference sequence). The trim removed 4 bases at V and 0 bases at J, leaving 8 bases unmatched. In nucleotides, the CDR3 is TGTGCCACCAGCACGGACAGGGAAGGTTCCTCCTACAATGAGCAGTTCTTC. This codes for CATSTDREGSSYNEQFF.

V gene TRBV25-1 combines with J gene TRBJ2-5, with D possibly TRBD1 on 5 matching bases. Germline V gene lookup returns CDR1 MGHDK and CDR2 SYGVNS. The CDR3 covers 16 residues. Trimming took off 6 bases at V and 3 bases at J, with 20 bases between the two ends. CDR3 in DNA: TGTGCCAGCAGCTTACACTCCGGACACCGCGAAGAGACCCAGTACTTC. Its protein is CASSLHSGHREETQYF.

The chain uses TRBV6-5 and TRBJ2-1, with 7 bases aligning to TRBD2. Germline CDR1 is MNHEY and CDR2 is SVGAGI. With 6 bases clipped from V and 4 bases from J, the junction kept 9 bases outside the gene matches. CDR3 size: 15 residues. CDR3 bases: TGTGCCAGCAGCACACCATCGGGGGGATACAATGAGCAGTTCTTC. Translated, it gives CASSTPSGGYNEQFF.

The V gene is TRBV6-5, the J gene TRBJ2-1; TRBD2 agrees at 8 bases. This CDR3 region has 15 residues. Germline trimming cut 4 bases from V and 8 bases from J; bases unmatched to any gene: 10. Germline V gene lookup returns CDR1 MNHEY and CDR2 SVGAGI. The CDR3 coding sequence is TGTGCCAGCAGTTCCGGTGCGGGAGGAGTCTATGAGCAGTTCTTC. Protein: CASSSGAGGVYEQFF.

This clone is a singleton in its sample. The chain links TRBV9 to TRBJ1-1; D unresolved. Trimming took off 0 bases at V and 4 bases at J, with 10 bases between the two ends. Germline loops: CDR1 SGDLS, CDR2 YYNGEE. The CDR3 consists of 14 residues. The DNA for the CDR3 is TGTGCCAGCAGCGTAGAGTTGGCTTCCACTGAAGCTTTCTTT. It is translated as CASSVELASTEAFF.

V usage is TRBV3-1 (or the pseudogene TRBV3-2) and J usage is TRBJ1-1, with 9 bases that match TRBD1. CDR1 and CDR2 from the germline V gene are LGHDT and YNNKEL (reference sequence). The length of the CDR3 is 15 residues. After removal of 4 bases from V and 12 bases from J, the junction contained 15 bases not matched to a gene. CDR3 residues: CASSPTRDRAEKTFF. The CDR3 DNA follows: TGTGCCAGCAGCCCGACCCGGGACAGGGCCGAAAAAACTTTCTTT.

This clone was detected a few times. The genes are TRBV15 and TRBJ1-4; possibly TRBD1 for D (5 bases). The ends were cut back, 5 bases at V and 0 bases at J, with 13 bases in the middle. Per germline, CDR1 LNHNV and CDR2 YYDKDF (reference sequence). The CDR3 consists of 16 residues. The DNA of the CDR3 is TGTGCCACCAGCTCCCGACAGCGTGCAACTAATGAAAAACTGTTTTTT. Its protein product is CATSSRQRATNEKLFF.

The chain joins TRBV5-6 to TRBJ2-2; D might be TRBD2 (6 bases). CDR1 SGHDT and CDR2 YYEEEE come from the germline V gene. V was cut by 7 bases and J by 3 bases, with 16 bases left in between. The CDR3 contains 15 residues. This CDR3 reads CASGSPGRYTGELFF. CDR3 sequence (DNA): TGTGCCAGCGGGTCGCCAGGGAGGTACACCGGGGAGCTGTTTTTT.

Here the CDR3 DNA reads TGTGCCAGTAGCGACGCGTTCGGGACCGGGGAGCTGTTTTTT. Protein: CASSDAFGTGELFF. This chain joins TRBV19 and TRBJ2-2; D is unclear. The germline gives CDR1 LNHDA, CDR2 SQIVND (reference sequence). CDR3 length equals 14 residues. Trimming shortened V by 6 bases and J by 5 bases, and 13 bases separated the two germline ends.

This chain links TRBV2 with TRBJ2-4; tentative D call: TRBD1 (6 bases). CDR3 length: 15 amino acids. CDR1 is SNHLY, CDR2 FYNNEI, per germline. The V end lost 0 bases, the J end lost 15 bases, and 21 bases lay between the germline ends. Here the CDR3 DNA reads TGTGCCAGCAGTGAAGCGAGACAGGCGGCGGCGTCTCGGTACTTC. Translated: CASSEARQAAASRYF.

V is TRBV11-2 and J is TRBJ2-7; the D is unclear. This CDR3 region has 13 residues. CDR1 and CDR2 from the germline V gene are SGHAT and FQNNGV. V lost 1 base and J lost 7, with 11 bases in between. In nucleotides, the CDR3 is TGTGCCAGCAGCTTAGGTGGCCCGGGTGAGCAGTACTTC. It encodes CASSLGGPGEQYF.

The chain carries TRBV3-1 (or the pseudogene TRBV3-2) and TRBJ1-2; tentative D call: TRBD1 (5 bases). The CDR3 is 16 amino acids. The V end lost 0 bases, the J end lost 2 bases, and 13 bases lay between the germline ends. Germline-derived CDR1 and CDR2 are LGHDT and YNNKEL (reference sequence). CDR3 loop: CASSQDSGTPNYGYTF. The CDR3, as DNA: TGTGCCAGCAGCCAAGATAGCGGGACGCCGAACTATGGCTACACCTTC.

CDR3 amino acids: CASSLAAAGGQETQYF. CDR3 nucleotides: TGTGCCAGCAGCTTAGCAGCCGCGGGAGGGCAAGAGACCCAGTACTTC. V usage is TRBV7-2 and J usage is TRBJ2-5; 9 nucleotides line up with TRBD2. The length of the CDR3 is 16 residues. The germline V gene encodes CDR1 SGHTA and CDR2 FQGNSA. The ends lost 0 bases at V and 2 bases at J; junction bases unmatched: 4.

The chain has TRBV30 and TRBJ2-7; the match to TRBD1 covers 7 bases. Germline V CDR1 and CDR2: GTSNPN, SVGIG (reference sequence). Trimming took 2 bases from V and 0 from J; bases not matched to a gene: 1. The CDR3 covers 13 residues. This chain's CDR3 is CAWSRDSSYEQYF. The CDR3 DNA is TGTGCCTGGAGTAGGGACAGCTCCTACGAGCAGTACTTC.

The chain is built from TRBV7-9 and TRBJ1-1, with 9 bases identical to TRBD1. Germline V gives CDR1 SEHNR, CDR2 FQNEAQ (reference sequence). CDR3 length: 17 amino acids. With V trimmed by 5 bases and J by 6 bases, 16 bases remained unmatched. The CDR3 loop is CASSPGERDRERAEAFF. The CDR3 bases are TGTGCCAGCAGCCCGGGGGAACGGGACAGGGAGCGCGCTGAAGCTTTCTTT.

The chain links TRBV5-1 to TRBJ1-1; D is undetermined. Germline loops: CDR1 SGHRS, CDR2 YFSETQ. The ends were cut back, 4 bases at V and 1 base at J, with 8 bases in the middle. This CDR3 has 13 amino acids. CDR3 residues: CASSPAGNTEAFF. CDR3 bases: TGCGCCAGCAGCCCCGCCGGGAACACTGAAGCTTTCTTT.

This rearrangement joins TRBV6-2 or TRBV6-3 to TRBJ2-1, with D tentatively TRBD1 (6 bases). The germline CDR1 and CDR2 sequences are MNHEY and SVGEGT. The CDR3 runs to 15 residues. Trimming cost V 2 bases and J 5 bases, with 13 bases left between them. DNA for the CDR3: TGTGCCAGCAGTTACCACACACAGGGAGACAATGAGCAGTTCTTC. Amino acid sequence: CASSYHTQGDNEQFF.